The rows below give T cell receptor beta chains drawn from one sample of a study of regulatory T cells in long-lasting Graves disease. From the multiplex PCR reads, TCRdb called clonotypes with MiXCR, one entry per CDR3 protein. The profile shows 530,000 or so distinct CDR3 sequences, approximately 12% of them singletons. The data also belong to a second study, concerning T cells in Graves' hyperthyroidism and ophthalmopathy.

This specimen consisted of peripheral blood mononuclear cells (PBMCs), obtained at new diagnosis, from a patient treated with antithyroid drugs. Every receptor here comes from a man younger than 40 with Graves disease. The CDR3 runs from the conserved cysteine through the conserved F or W. Fields, in order: J gene, V gene, clone size, D gene, CDR3 protein, CDR3 DNA. A D gene is named only where the DNA matches it firmly. Expanded clones get a size class; other rows say once, few or many, or leave the size out.

J gene: TRBJ2-3
V gene: TRBV6-2/TRBV6-3
clone size: many
D gene: NA
CDR3 protein: CASSPAAGAATDTQYF
CDR3 DNA: TGTGCCAGCAGCCCGGCGGCAGGGGCTGCCACAGATACGCAGTATTTT

J gene: TRBJ2-4
V gene: TRBV11-2
clone size: few
D gene: NA
CDR3 protein: CASSQPGAKNIQYF
CDR3 DNA: TGTGCCAGCAGCCAGCCGGGAGCCAAAAACATTCAGTACTTC

J gene: TRBJ2-7
V gene: TRBV11-2
clone size: few
D gene: NA
CDR3 protein: CASSLDRGTTYEQYF
CDR3 DNA: TGTGCCAGCAGCTTAGACAGGGGGACTACCTACGAGCAGTACTTC

J gene: TRBJ2-7
V gene: TRBV29-1
clone size: many
D gene: NA
CDR3 protein: CSVEVGQGVEQYF
CDR3 DNA: TGCAGCGTTGAAGTGGGGCAGGGCGTGGAGCAGTACTTC

J gene: TRBJ2-7
V gene: TRBV25-1
clone size: few
D gene: TRBD1
CDR3 protein: CASSWGQGGDEQYF
CDR3 DNA: TGTGCCAGCAGTTGGGGACAGGGAGGCGACGAGCAGTACTTC

J gene: TRBJ1-4
V gene: TRBV7-2
clone size: NA
D gene: NA
CDR3 protein: CASSLGSGRGGEKLFF
CDR3 DNA: TGTGCCAGCAGCTTAGGGTCGGGCAGGGGCGGTGAAAAACTGTTTTTT

J gene: TRBJ2-1
V gene: TRBV12-3/TRBV12-4
clone size: many
D gene: NA
CDR3 protein: CASSLKRFNEQFF
CDR3 DNA: TGTGCCAGCAGTTTAAAGCGGTTCAATGAGCAGTTCTTC

J gene: TRBJ1-1
V gene: TRBV5-1
clone size: NA
D gene: NA
CDR3 protein: CASRNRPSRNTEAFF
CDR3 DNA: TGCGCCAGCAGGAATCGACCGTCCCGGAACACTGAAGCTTTCTTT

J gene: TRBJ2-1
V gene: TRBV9
clone size: NA
D gene: NA
CDR3 protein: CASSVDYVNEQFF
CDR3 DNA: TGTGCCAGCAGCGTAGATTATGTCAATGAGCAGTTCTTC

J gene: TRBJ2-7
V gene: TRBV7-2
clone size: many
D gene: NA
CDR3 protein: CASSAQSTGSYEQYF
CDR3 DNA: TGTGCCAGCAGCGCGCAATCGACGGGCTCCTACGAGCAGTACTTC